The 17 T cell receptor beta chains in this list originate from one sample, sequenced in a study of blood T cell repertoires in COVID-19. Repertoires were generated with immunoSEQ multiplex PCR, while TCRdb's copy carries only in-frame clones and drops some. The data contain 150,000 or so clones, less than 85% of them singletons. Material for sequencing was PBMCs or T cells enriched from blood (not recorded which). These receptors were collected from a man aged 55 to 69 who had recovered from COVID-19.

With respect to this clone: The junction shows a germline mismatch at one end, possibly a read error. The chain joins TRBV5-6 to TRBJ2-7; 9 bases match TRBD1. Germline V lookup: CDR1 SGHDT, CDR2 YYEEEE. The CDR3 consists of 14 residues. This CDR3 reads CASTLGTGGVEQYF. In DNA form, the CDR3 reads TGTGCCAGCACCTTGGGAACAGGGGGCGTCGAGCAGTACTTC.

CDR3 nucleotides: TGTGCCAGCAGCCAAGTCCAGGGGACCCAGTACTTC. This gives the protein CASSQVQGTQYF. The chain uses TRBV14 and TRBJ2-5; the D gene is possibly TRBD1 (5 bases). The CDR3 is 12 amino acids. The germline V and J ends were trimmed by 1 base and 7 bases, with 7 bases remaining between them. Per germline, CDR1 SGHDN and CDR2 FVKESK.

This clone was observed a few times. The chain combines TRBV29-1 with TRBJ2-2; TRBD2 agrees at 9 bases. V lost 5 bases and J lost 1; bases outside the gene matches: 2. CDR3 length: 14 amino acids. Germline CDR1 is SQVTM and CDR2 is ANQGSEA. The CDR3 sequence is CSVYSGRNTGELFF. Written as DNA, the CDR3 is TGCAGCGTTTATAGCGGGAGGAACACCGGGGAGCTGTTTTTT.

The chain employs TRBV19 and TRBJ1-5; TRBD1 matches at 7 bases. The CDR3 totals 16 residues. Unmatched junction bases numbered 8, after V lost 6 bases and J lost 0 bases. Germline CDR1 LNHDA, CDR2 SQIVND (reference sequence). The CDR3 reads CASRLGQANSNQPQHF. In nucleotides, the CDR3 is TGTGCCAGTAGATTAGGACAGGCTAATAGCAATCAGCCCCAGCATTTT.

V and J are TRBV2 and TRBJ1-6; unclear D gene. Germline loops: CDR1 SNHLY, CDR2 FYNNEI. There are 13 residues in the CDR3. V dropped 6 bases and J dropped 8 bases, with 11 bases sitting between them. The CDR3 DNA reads TGTGCCAGCAGCCTACCGCCCGATTCACCCCTCCACTTT. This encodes CASSLPPDSPLHF.

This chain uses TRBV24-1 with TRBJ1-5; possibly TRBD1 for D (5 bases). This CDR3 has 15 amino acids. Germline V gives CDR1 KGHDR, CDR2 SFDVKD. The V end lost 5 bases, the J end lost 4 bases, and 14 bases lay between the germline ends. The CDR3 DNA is TGTGCCACCAGTGGCGTGGGGGGAGTGAATCAGCCCCAGCATTTT. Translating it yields CATSGVGGVNQPQHF.

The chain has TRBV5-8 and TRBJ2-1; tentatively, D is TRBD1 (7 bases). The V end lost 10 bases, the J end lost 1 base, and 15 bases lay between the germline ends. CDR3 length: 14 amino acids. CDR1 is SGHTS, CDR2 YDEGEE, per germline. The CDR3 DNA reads TGTGCCGGAGGGACAGATCTTTCCTACAATGAGCAGTTCTTC. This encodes CAGGTDLSYNEQFF.

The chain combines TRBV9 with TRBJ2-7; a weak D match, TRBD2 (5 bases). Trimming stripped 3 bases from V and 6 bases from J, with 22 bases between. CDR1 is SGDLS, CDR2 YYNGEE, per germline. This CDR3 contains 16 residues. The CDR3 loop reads CASSAKGTGSSIEQYF. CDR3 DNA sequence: TGTGCCAGCAGCGCGAAAGGTACGGGGAGCTCAATCGAGCAGTACTTC.

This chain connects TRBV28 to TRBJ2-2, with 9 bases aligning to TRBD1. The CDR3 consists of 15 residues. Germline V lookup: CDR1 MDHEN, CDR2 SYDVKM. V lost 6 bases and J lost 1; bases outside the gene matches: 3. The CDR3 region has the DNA TGTGCCAGCAGAGAGACAGGGGGGAACACCGGGGAGCTGTTTTTT. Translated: CASRETGGNTGELFF.

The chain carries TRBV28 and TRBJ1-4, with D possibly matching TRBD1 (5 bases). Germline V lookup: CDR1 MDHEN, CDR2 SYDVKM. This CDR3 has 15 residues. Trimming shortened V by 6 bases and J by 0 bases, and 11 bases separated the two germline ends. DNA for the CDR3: TGTGCCAGCAGCCTTGGGGGGGCAACTAATGAAAAACTGTTTTTT. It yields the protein CASSLGGATNEKLFF.

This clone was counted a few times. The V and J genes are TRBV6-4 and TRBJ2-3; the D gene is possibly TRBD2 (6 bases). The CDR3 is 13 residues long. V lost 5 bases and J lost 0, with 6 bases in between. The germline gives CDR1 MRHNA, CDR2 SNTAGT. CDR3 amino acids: CASSSGSTDTQYF. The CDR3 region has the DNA TGTGCCAGCAGTAGCGGGAGCACAGATACGCAGTATTTT.

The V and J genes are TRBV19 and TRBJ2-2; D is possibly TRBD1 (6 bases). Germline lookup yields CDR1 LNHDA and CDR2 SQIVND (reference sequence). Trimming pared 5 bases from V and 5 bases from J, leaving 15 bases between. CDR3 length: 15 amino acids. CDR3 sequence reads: CASSRTAEQTGELFF. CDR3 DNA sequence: TGTGCCAGTAGTCGGACAGCAGAACAGACCGGGGAGCTGTTTTTT.

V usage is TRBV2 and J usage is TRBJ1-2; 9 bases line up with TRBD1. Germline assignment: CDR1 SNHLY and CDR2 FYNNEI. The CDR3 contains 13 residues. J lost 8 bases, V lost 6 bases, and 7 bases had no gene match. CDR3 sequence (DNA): TGTGCCAGCAGGGAGGGACAGGGATACGGCTACACCTTC. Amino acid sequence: CASREGQGYGYTF.

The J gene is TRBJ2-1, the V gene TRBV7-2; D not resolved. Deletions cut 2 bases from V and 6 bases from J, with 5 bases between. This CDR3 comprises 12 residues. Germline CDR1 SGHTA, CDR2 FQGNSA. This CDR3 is CASSLMRNEQFF. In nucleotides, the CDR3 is TGTGCCAGCAGCTTAATGCGCAATGAGCAGTTCTTC.

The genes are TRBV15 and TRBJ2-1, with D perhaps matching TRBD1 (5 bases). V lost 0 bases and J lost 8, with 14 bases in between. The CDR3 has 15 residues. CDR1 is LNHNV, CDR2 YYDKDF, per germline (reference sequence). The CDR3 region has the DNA TGTGCCACCAGCAGAGATAGGGCAGGGTGGGATGAGCAGTTCTTC. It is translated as CATSRDRAGWDEQFF.

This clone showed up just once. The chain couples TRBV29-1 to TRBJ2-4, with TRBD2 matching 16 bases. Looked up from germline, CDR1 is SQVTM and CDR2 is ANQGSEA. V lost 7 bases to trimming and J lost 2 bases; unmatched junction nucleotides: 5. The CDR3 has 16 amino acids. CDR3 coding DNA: TGCAGCGCCGGGACTAGCGGGGGGGCGACCAAAAACATTCAGTACTTC. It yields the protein CSAGTSGGATKNIQYF. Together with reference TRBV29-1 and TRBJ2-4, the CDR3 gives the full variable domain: SAVISQKPSRDICQRGTSLTIQCQVDSQVTMMFWYRQQPGQSLTLIATANQGSEATYESGFVIDKFPISRPNLTFSTLTVSNMSPEDSSIYLCSAGTSGGATKNIQYFGAGTRLSVL.

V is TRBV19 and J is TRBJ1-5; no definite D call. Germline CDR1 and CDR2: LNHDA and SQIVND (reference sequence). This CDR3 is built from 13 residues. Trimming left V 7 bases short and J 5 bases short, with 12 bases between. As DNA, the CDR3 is TGTGCCAGTACCACCGATCGAGATCAGCCCCAGCATTTT. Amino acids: CASTTDRDQPQHF.